The 27 T cell receptor beta chains presented below share a single source sample, sequenced in a study of patients and donors after allogeneic stem cell transplantation. One entry per CDR3 protein results from TCRdb running MiXCR on the RT-PCR reads. The table lists a few hundred thousand distinct CDR3 sequences, around 40% of them singletons. Material: blood, either unsorted or a sorted T cell fraction (not recorded which). All receptors derive from a human donor who was either an allogeneic HSCT recipient or a stem cell or donor lymphocyte infusion donor (not recorded which). It is not recorded whose cells these are; they may come from a transplant donor.

The chain has TRBV29-1 and TRBJ2-1; 7 bases fit TRBD1. This CDR3 has 12 residues. Trimming at V came to 3 bases and at J to 6 bases, leaving 2 bases not matched to a gene. In germline, CDR1 is SQVTM, CDR2 ANQGSEA. The CDR3 loop is CSVDYRGNEQFF. CDR3 bases: TGCAGCGTTGACTACAGGGGCAATGAGCAGTTCTTC.

This chain joins TRBV5-1 and TRBJ1-1; D unresolved. From germline, CDR1 is SGHRS and CDR2 YFSETQ. Trimming pared 4 bases from V and 11 bases from J, leaving 18 bases between. This CDR3 contains 13 residues. CDR3 coding DNA: TGCGCCAGCAGCCCCGGGCCATCAGACGGGGCTTTCTTT. Its translation: CASSPGPSDGAFF.

There are a few counts of this clonotype. J is TRBJ2-3 and V is TRBV29-1, with TRBD2 matching over 8 bases. The CDR3 sequence is 15 residues long. After removal of 0 bases from V and 4 bases from J, the junction contained 6 bases not matched to a gene. Germline assignment: CDR1 SQVTM and CDR2 ANQGSEA. CDR3 bases: TGCAGCGTTGAAGAGGTAGCGGGGATACCAGATACGCAGTATTTT. Residues: CSVEEVAGIPDTQYF.

Here the CDR3 DNA reads TGTGCCAGCAGCCTCGAACGAACCGGGGAGCTGTTTTTT. Translation gives CASSLERTGELFF. This chain joins TRBV7-2 and TRBJ2-2; D remains unclear. The V end was cut by 5 bases, the J end by 5 bases, with 9 bases between. CDR1 is SGHTA, CDR2 FQGNSA, per germline. This CDR3 is built from 13 residues.

The chain has TRBV28 and TRBJ2-5; D is perhaps TRBD2 (6 bases). With 1 base removed from V and 6 bases from J, the gap between germline ends came to 15 bases. The germline gives CDR1 MDHEN, CDR2 SYDVKM. The CDR3 totals 15 residues. CDR3: CASSLYQDYRKTQYF. Written as DNA, the CDR3 is TGTGCCAGCAGTTTATACCAGGACTATAGGAAGACCCAGTACTTC. Complete variable domain (other parts from reference TRBV28 and TRBJ2-5): DVKVTQSSRYLVKRTGEKVFLECVQDMDHENMFWYRQDPGLGLRLIYFSYDVKMKEKGDIPEGYSVSREKKERFSLILESASTNQTSMYLCASSLYQDYRKTQYFGPGTRLLVL.

The rearrangement joins TRBV5-1 to TRBJ1-6, with D tentatively TRBD1 (5 bases). This CDR3 contains 14 residues. V gave up 7 bases and J gave up 7 bases, with 15 bases separating them. The germline CDR1 and CDR2 sequences are SGHRS and YFSETQ. CDR3 residues: CASERGNGNSPLHF. In DNA, the CDR3 is TGCGCCAGCGAGCGGGGGAATGGCAATTCACCCCTCCACTTT.

This clonotype is a singleton in its sample. V usage is TRBV2 and J usage is TRBJ2-3, with a tentative D call TRBD1 (6 bases). The CDR3 runs to 13 residues. Trimming stripped 6 bases from V and 2 bases from J, with 9 bases between. The germline V gene has CDR1 SNHLY and CDR2 FYNNEI. CDR3 sequence: CASRYRVTDTQYF. CDR3 in DNA: TGTGCCAGCAGGTACAGGGTCACAGATACGCAGTATTTT.

The chain carries TRBV27 and TRBJ2-3; 9 positions agree with TRBD1. Germline CDR1 MNHEY, CDR2 SMNVEV (reference sequence). CDR3 length: 16 residues. Trimming at V came to 9 bases and at J to 3 bases, leaving 13 bases not matched to a gene. The CDR3, as DNA: TGTGCCAGTATATCGAACAGGGGGCGAGTAACAGATACGCAGTATTTT. Amino acid sequence: CASISNRGRVTDTQYF.

V gene TRBV20-1 combines with J gene TRBJ1-2; TRBD1 agrees at 7 bases. This CDR3 has 15 residues. Germline values: CDR1 DFQATT, CDR2 SNEGSKA (reference sequence). Trimming at V came to 4 bases and at J to 2 bases, leaving 10 bases not matched to a gene. DNA of the CDR3: TGCAGTGCTAACACCAGGGGGGGCCCCAACTATGGCTACACCTTC. Translating gives CSANTRGGPNYGYTF.

J is TRBJ1-4 and V is TRBV28; TRBD1 aligns across 11 bases. The CDR3 loop spans 15 amino acids. Per germline, CDR1 MDHEN and CDR2 SYDVKM. Germline trimming cut 5 bases from V and 5 bases from J; bases unmatched to any gene: 4. This CDR3 reads CASSPWTGGNEKLFF. The CDR3 DNA is TGTGCCAGCAGTCCTTGGACAGGGGGCAATGAAAAACTGTTTTTT.

This chain uses TRBV10-3 with TRBJ1-2, with a weak D call TRBD1 (5 bases). The V and J ends lost 4 bases and 4 bases respectively, with 13 bases between them. Germline V gene data show CDR1 as ENHRY and CDR2 as SYGVKD. The CDR3 totals 14 residues. The CDR3 is CAISGREGFYGYTF. DNA for the CDR3: TGTGCCATCAGTGGCAGGGAGGGATTCTATGGCTACACCTTC.

CDR3 DNA: TGTGCCAGCAGTTTCCGGGCCCCCTCCTACGAGCAGTACTTC. It translates to CASSFRAPSYEQYF. V gene TRBV12-3 or TRBV12-4 combines with J gene TRBJ2-7, with no clear D. V was cut by 3 bases and J by 0 bases, with 9 bases left in between. The CDR3 runs 14 residues.

The chain links TRBV25-1 to TRBJ2-7; either TRBD1 or TRBD2 may fit D (6 bases each). V lost 2 bases to trimming and J lost 5 bases, with 13 bases between them. Germline V gene lookup returns CDR1 MGHDK and CDR2 SYGVNS. This CDR3 has 14 amino acids. This CDR3 is CASSEGGGLDEQYF. The DNA of the CDR3 is TGTGCCAGCAGTGAAGGAGGGGGGCTAGACGAGCAGTACTTC.

The rearrangement uses TRBV25-1 and TRBJ1-3, with D maybe TRBD1 (6 bases). This CDR3 comprises 17 residues. Deletions cut 2 bases from V and 0 bases from J, with 14 bases between. Germline assignment: CDR1 MGHDK and CDR2 SYGVNS. CDR3 in DNA: TGTGCCAGCAGTGAAACCGGCAGGGGAGTCTCTGGAAACACCATATATTTT. Translated: CASSETGRGVSGNTIYF.

This clonotype occurred a few times. The chain carries TRBV18 and TRBJ1-5; 7 positions match TRBD1. Germline CDR1 and CDR2: KGHSH and LQKENI. Trimming at V came to 2 bases and at J to 7 bases, leaving 11 bases not matched to a gene. CDR3 length: 16 residues. CDR3 nucleotide sequence: TGTGCCAGCTCACCAACGCCCAGGGGGGAAGGACAGCCCCAGCATTTT. It translates to CASSPTPRGEGQPQHF.

This clonotype was counted only a few times. V is TRBV12-3 or TRBV12-4 and J is TRBJ2-3; either TRBD1 or TRBD2 may fit D (5 bases each). The CDR3 runs to 13 residues. Deletions cut 4 bases from V and 4 bases from J, with 9 bases between. The CDR3 spells CASSWGGPDTQYF. Written as DNA, the CDR3 is TGTGCCAGCAGTTGGGGCGGGCCAGATACGCAGTATTTT.

The sample holds a few counts of this clonotype. The CDR3 spells CASSLLQGSLGGYTF. In DNA form, the CDR3 reads TGTGCCAGCAGTCTACTCCAGGGTTCCCTGGGAGGCTACACCTTC. The chain is built from TRBV9 and TRBJ1-2, with D possibly being TRBD1 (5 bases). Trimming shortened V by 5 bases and J by 8 bases, and 22 bases separated the two germline ends. CDR1 SGDLS and CDR2 YYNGEE come from the germline V gene. The CDR3 covers 15 residues. The whole variable domain, filled in from reference TRBV9 and TRBJ1-2, reads DSGVTQTPKHLITATGQRVTLRCSPRSGDLSVYWYQQSLDQGLQFLIQYYNGEERAKGNILERFSAQQFPDLHSELNLSSLELGDSALYFCASSLLQGSLGGYTFGSGTRLTVV.

J is TRBJ2-1 and V is TRBV2; D ambiguous. This CDR3 is built from 12 residues. Germline V gene sequence: CDR1 SNHLY, CDR2 FYNNEI. The V and J ends lost 4 bases and 10 bases respectively, with 11 bases between them. The CDR3 region has the DNA TGTGCCAGCAGTGCGTCCAGGTTGGAGCAGTTCTTC. Amino acid sequence: CASSASRLEQFF.

This chain uses TRBV5-1 with TRBJ1-4, with TRBD1 as a possible D gene (5 bases). V lost 0 bases to trimming and J lost 8 bases, with 11 bases between them. Germline values: CDR1 SGHRS, CDR2 YFSETQ. The CDR3 has 14 residues. The CDR3 nucleotides read TGCGCCAGCAGCTTGGGGGGACGGACAGAAAAACTGTTTTTT. Its protein is CASSLGGRTEKLFF.

The DNA for the CDR3 is TGTGCCAGCAGCCAAGGGTGGGAGACCCAGTACTTC. Residues: CASSQGWETQYF. The chain uses TRBV3-1 and TRBJ2-5; D unclear. V lost 1 base and J lost 5, with 5 bases in between. This CDR3 is 12 amino acids long. Germline V gene lookup returns CDR1 LGHDT and CDR2 YNNKEL (reference sequence).

The V gene is TRBV5-1, the J gene TRBJ1-1; D is unclear. The germline V and J ends were trimmed by 0 bases and 5 bases, with 5 bases remaining between them. CDR1 and CDR2 from the germline V gene are SGHRS and YFSETQ. The CDR3 loop spans 12 amino acids. CDR3 DNA sequence: TGCGCCAGCAGCTTGGATGGGACTGAAGCTTTCTTT. It encodes CASSLDGTEAFF.

This clonotype was picked up a small number of times. This chain links TRBV11-2 with TRBJ2-1; possible D gene TRBD1, 7 bases. The germline CDR1 and CDR2 sequences are SGHAT and FQNNGV. V was shortened by 1 base and J by 13 bases, with 14 bases between the two germline ends. The CDR3 covers 13 residues. As DNA, the CDR3 is TGTGCCAGCAGCTTAGTGAGACAGGGAGGTCAGTTCTTC. This translates into CASSLVRQGGQFF.

Only a few counts were recorded for this clonotype. The rearrangement links TRBV15 to TRBJ1-2; a possible D gene is TRBD1 (5 bases). Germline values: CDR1 LNHNV, CDR2 YYDKDF (reference sequence). Trimming pared 0 bases from V and 1 base from J, leaving 9 bases between. CDR3 size: 15 residues. Here the CDR3 reads CATSRDLGDNYGYTF. Written as DNA, the CDR3 is TGTGCCACCAGCAGAGATCTGGGGGATAACTATGGCTACACCTTC.

This chain joins TRBV5-1 and TRBJ1-2; D remains unclear. V shed 4 bases and J shed 4 bases, with 11 bases lying between them. In germline, CDR1 is SGHRS, CDR2 YFSETQ. The CDR3 runs 13 residues. Written as DNA, the CDR3 is TGCGCCAGCAGCGCCCAACCCAGCTATGGCTACACCTTC. Translating gives CASSAQPSYGYTF.

This clonotype appeared once. This chain connects TRBV18 to TRBJ1-1; D is unclear. CDR1 KGHSH and CDR2 LQKENI come from the germline V gene. This CDR3 is built from 14 residues. Trimming took off 3 bases at V and 0 bases at J, with 8 bases between the two ends. CDR3 amino acids: CASSPVTMNTEAFF. The CDR3 DNA reads TGTGCCAGCTCACCGGTAACAATGAACACTGAAGCTTTCTTT.

This chain uses TRBV27 with TRBJ2-1, with TRBD2 identical over 8 bases. Trimming cost V 4 bases and J 4 bases; bases outside gene matches: 6. Germline values: CDR1 MNHEY, CDR2 SMNVEV (reference sequence). The CDR3 contains 15 residues. CDR3 sequence reads: CASSWRLAPYNEQFF. The CDR3 DNA reads as TGTGCCAGCAGTTGGAGACTAGCGCCTTACAATGAGCAGTTCTTC.

This chain joins TRBV2 and TRBJ2-7, with D possibly matching TRBD2 (6 bases). This CDR3 is built from 12 residues. The germline V and J ends were trimmed by 8 bases and 0 bases, with 8 bases remaining between them. Per the germline V gene, CDR1 is SNHLY and CDR2 is FYNNEI. Here the CDR3 reads CASRGSSYEQYF. The CDR3 DNA reads as TGTGCCAGCCGGGGGAGCTCCTACGAGCAGTACTTC.